Reported below is one T cell receptor beta chain. Its antigen is not yet known. The sample holds no much larger clone one base away, and base qualities are not on file. The sample is drawn from a study of Ad26.COV2.S vaccination and SARS-CoV-2 variants (dated by TCRdb to the early 2020s). Notes on the research overall: TCRbeta repertoire sequencing served as the tool for gauging how specific and how broad the SARS-CoV-2-reactive T cell receptors were following Ad26.COV2.S vaccination. The TCR-sequenced set comprised around 30 samples: some 19 Ad26.COV2.S vaccine recipients, 5 placebo recipients and 8 SARS-CoV-2 convalescent individuals. Overall results and qualifications from the work: Compared with placebo recipients, Ad26.COV2.S recipients showed higher spike-specific TCR breadth (P = 0.0014). Vaccine and placebo recipients had comparable non-spike TCR breadth, which fits with the vaccine containing only spike. After vaccination, substantial breadth of spike-specific CD8+ and CD4+ T cell responses was reported. The authors noted that total T cell responses may have been underestimated by the TCR breadth and depth analyses.

The immunoSEQ Assay was the method used to sequence TCRbeta CDR3 regions. After extraction, genomic DNA underwent amplification by bias-controlled multiplex PCR, followed by high-throughput sequencing. The authors' pipeline ran thus. To quantify the absolute abundance of every unique TCRbeta CDR3 region, sequences were collapsed and filtered. T cell fraction was estimated by normalizing TCRbeta template counts to usable DNA, which was measured by amplifying reference genes present in all nucleated cells. Repertoire TCRs were annotated as SARS-CoV-2-specific by exact matching of V gene, CDR3 amino acid sequence and J gene to a known reactive TCR set. The reference SARS-CoV-2 TCR set was obtained from MIRA and was filtered for enrichment in COVID-19-positive ImmuneCODE repertoires, whereby public or cross-reactive TCRs were removed. Using the MIRA antigens, annotated TCRs were further analysed by specific ORF or by position within an ORF. Depth was the summed frequency of annotated unique rearrangements, while breadth was defined as annotated unique rearrangements over total unique productive rearrangements. Two-sided Wilcoxon rank-sum tests were applied when comparing TCR breadth between groups. TCRdb took this table from immuneACCESS and kept in-frame rearrangements with V and J called. Such tables lack part of the clones; where checked against another copy, unresolved V genes explain under half of the gap, and the rest is unexplained. V and J calls and clone size are given by that table; D and trimming were obtained from the DNA. The sample table lists 300,000 to 400,000 clones, 92% of them with a count of one. The ten largest clones represent 3.5% to 4.5% of the sample.

The junction shows trimming of 5 bases on V and 0 bases on J, plus 16 bases between the germline ends. The germline V gene encodes CDR1 MGHDK and CDR2 SYGVNS. The CDR3 runs 16 amino acids, cysteine and phenylalanine included. Just CDR3 DNA is preserved here, 48 bases in frame from base 1. Explained via the paper, the time point label denotes: individuals recovered from natural SARS-CoV-2 infection. The source of this sequence is a human donor who had recovered from COVID-19. The chain uses TRBV25-1 and TRBJ1-2; the D gene identity is not certain. The sequences come from peripheral blood, collected after recovery from COVID-19. The CDR3 in this case is CASSPHIRAANYGYTF. The base sequence is TGTGCCAGCAGTCCACATATCCGGGCCGCTAACTATGGCTACACCTTC.